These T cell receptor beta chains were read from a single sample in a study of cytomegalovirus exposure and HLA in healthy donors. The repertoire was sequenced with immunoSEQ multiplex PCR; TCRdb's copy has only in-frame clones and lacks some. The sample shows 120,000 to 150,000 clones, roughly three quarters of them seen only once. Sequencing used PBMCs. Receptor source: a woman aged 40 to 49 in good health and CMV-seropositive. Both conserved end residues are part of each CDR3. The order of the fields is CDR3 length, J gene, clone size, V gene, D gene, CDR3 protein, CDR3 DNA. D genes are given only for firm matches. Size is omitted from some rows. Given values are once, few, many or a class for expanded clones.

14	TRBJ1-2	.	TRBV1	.	CTSSPEGGRYGYTF	TGCACCAGCAGCCCCGAAGGGGGCCGCTATGGCTACACCTTC
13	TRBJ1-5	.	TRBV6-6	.	CASSPLGGQPQHF	TGTGCCAGCAGCCCGCTGGGGGGACAGCCCCAGCATTTT
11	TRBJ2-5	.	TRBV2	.	CASSVRETQYF	TGTGCCAGCAGTGTCCGGGAGACCCAGTACTTC
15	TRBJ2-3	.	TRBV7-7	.	CASSPLGGGTDTQYF	TGTGCCAGCAGCCCTCTTGGCGGGGGCACAGATACGCAGTATTTT
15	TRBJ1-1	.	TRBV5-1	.	CASSLLEGSNTEAFF	TGCGCCAGCAGCTTGTTGGAGGGTTCGAACACTGAAGCTTTCTTT
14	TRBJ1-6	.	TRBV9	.	CASSVTGKGSPLHF	TGTGCCAGCAGCGTTACAGGGAAGGGCTCACCCCTCCACTTT
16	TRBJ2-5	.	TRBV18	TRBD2	CASSPSLAGGDETQYF	TGTGCCAGCTCACCATCCCTAGCGGGGGGCGATGAGACCCAGTACTTC
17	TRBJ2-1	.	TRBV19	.	CASSIVGRGDSYNEQFF	TGTGCCAGTAGTATAGTGGGGCGGGGAGACTCCTACAATGAGCAGTTCTTC
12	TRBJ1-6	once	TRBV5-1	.	CASRVENSPLHF	TGCGCCAGCAGGGTGGAGAATTCACCCCTCCACTTT
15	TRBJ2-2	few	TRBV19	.	CASSMGLLNTGELFF	TGTGCCAGTAGTATGGGCCTCTTGAACACCGGGGAGCTGTTTTTT